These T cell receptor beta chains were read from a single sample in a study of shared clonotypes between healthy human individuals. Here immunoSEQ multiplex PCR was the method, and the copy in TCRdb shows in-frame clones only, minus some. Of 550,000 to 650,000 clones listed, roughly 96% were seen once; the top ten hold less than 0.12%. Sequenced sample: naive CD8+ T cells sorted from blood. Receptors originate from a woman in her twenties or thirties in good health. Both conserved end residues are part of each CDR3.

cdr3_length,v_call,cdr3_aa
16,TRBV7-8,CASSLEQGANNQPQHF
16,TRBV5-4,CASSLEGVWTSYEQYF
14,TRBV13,CASSLGVGAETQYF
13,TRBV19,CASSITGDYGYTF
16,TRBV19,CASSILAAGGPGEQYF
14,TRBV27,CASSLDRGVTEAFF
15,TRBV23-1,CASSQSPGATETQYF
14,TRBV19,CASSIDLEDREQFF
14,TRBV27,CAAGGPAGAEEQFF
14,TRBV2,CASTGGTLSNEQFF
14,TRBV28,CASSLHRGRVGYTF
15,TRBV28,CASSLPLRGVYGYTF
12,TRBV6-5,CASSDGYQPQHF
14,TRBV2,CASSVTGGFNEQFF
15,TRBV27,CASSPPGAGIYEQYF
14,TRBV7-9,CASSSSSGANVLTF
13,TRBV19,CASSTFDNSPLHF
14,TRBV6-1,CASSELGVRVEQYF
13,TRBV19,CASKSRGINGYTF
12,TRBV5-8,CASSLVRSEQFF
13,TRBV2,CASSPVAYNEQFF
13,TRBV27,CASSYSGSQPQHF
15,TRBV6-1,CASSRDRSTSDTQYF
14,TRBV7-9,CASSYVLNTGELFF